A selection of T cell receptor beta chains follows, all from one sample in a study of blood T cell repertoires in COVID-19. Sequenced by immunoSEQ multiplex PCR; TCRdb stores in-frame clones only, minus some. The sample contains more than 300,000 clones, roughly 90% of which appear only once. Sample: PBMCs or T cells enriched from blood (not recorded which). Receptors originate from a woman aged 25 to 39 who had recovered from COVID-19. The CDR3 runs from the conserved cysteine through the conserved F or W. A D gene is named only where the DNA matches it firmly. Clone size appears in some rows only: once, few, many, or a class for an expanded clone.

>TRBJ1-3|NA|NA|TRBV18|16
CASSPDQGISGNTIYF
TGTGCCAGCTCACCCGATCAGGGTATTTCTGGAAACACCATATATTTT
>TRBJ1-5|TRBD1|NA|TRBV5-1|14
CASSVGTGNQPQHF
TGCGCCAGCAGCGTCGGGACAGGGAATCAGCCCCAGCATTTT
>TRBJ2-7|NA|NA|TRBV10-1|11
CASSELYEQYF
TGCGCCAGCAGTGAGTTATACGAGCAGTACTTC
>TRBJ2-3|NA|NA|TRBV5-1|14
CASTALGSTDTQYF
TGCGCCAGCACCGCACTCGGGAGCACAGATACGCAGTATTTT
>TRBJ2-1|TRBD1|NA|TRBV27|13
CASTWTGLNEQFF
TGTGCCAGCACCTGGACAGGGTTGAATGAGCAGTTCTTC
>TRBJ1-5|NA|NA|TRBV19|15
CASSTGHIRNQPQHF
TGTGCCAGTAGTACTGGACACATACGCAATCAGCCCCAGCATTTT
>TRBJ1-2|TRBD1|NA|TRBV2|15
CASRGDRVRTYGYTF
TGTGCCAGCAGAGGGGACAGGGTACGGACCTATGGCTACACCTTC
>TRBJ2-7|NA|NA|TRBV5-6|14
CASSLGTYFGEEYF
TGTGCCAGCAGCTTGGGGACATACTTTGGGGAGGAGTACTTC
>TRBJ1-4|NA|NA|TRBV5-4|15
CASSAPGSEGEKLFF
TGTGCCAGCAGCGCGCCAGGGTCCGAAGGCGAAAAACTGTTTTTT
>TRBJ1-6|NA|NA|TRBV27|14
CASSLGAGRTPLHF
TGTGCCAGCAGTTTAGGGGCAGGGAGGACACCCCTCCACTTT
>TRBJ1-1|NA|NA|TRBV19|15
CASSISPTVYTEAFF
TGTGCCAGTAGTATATCCCCGACAGTATACACTGAAGCTTTCTTT
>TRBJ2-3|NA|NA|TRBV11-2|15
CASSSRGTSTDTQYF
TGTGCCAGCAGCTCGCGTGGGACTAGCACAGATACGCAGTATTTT
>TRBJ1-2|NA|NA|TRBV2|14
CASSELPGTYGYTF
TGTGCCAGCAGTGAACTGCCAGGCACCTATGGCTACACCTTC
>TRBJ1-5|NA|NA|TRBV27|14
CASSPGGLLQPQHF
TGTGCCAGCAGCCCCGGAGGCCTTCTTCAGCCCCAGCATTTT
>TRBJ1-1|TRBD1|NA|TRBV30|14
CAWDRGLQNTEAFF
TGTGCCTGGGACAGGGGGCTACAGAACACTGAAGCTTTCTTT
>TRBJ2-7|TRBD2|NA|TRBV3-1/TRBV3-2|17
CASSQDLRGSGTYEQYF
TGTGCCAGCAGCCAAGATTTGAGGGGTAGCGGGACCTACGAGCAGTACTTC
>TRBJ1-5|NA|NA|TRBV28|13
CASSSYTNQPQHF
TGTGCCAGCAGTTCATACACCAATCAGCCCCAGCATTTT
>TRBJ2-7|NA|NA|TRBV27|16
CASSPTGFGVGHEQYF
TGTGCCAGCAGTCCAACCGGTTTCGGGGTAGGCCACGAGCAGTACTTC
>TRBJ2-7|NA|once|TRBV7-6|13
CASRPRGSYEQYF
TGTGCCAGCAGACCCAGGGGCTCCTACGAGCAGTACTTC
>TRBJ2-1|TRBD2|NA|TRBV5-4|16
CASSSMTSGGDNEQFF
TGTGCCAGCAGCTCGATGACTAGCGGGGGGGATAATGAGCAGTTCTTC